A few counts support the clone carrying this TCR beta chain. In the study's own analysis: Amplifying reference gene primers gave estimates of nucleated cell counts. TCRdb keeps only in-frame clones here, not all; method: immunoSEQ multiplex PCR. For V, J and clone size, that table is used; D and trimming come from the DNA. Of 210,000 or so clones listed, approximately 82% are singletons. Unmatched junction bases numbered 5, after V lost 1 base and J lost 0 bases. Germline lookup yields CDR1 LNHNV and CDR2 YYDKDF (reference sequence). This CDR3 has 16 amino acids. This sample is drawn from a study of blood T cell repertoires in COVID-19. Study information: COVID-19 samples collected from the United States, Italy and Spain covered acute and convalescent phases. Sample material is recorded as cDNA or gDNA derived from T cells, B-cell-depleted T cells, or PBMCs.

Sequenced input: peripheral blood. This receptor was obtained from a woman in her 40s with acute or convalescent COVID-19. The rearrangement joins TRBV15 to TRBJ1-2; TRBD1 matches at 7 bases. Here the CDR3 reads CATSRARDSTNYGYTF. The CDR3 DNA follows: TGTGCCACCAGCAGAGCCCGGGACAGTACTAACTATGGCTACACCTTC.